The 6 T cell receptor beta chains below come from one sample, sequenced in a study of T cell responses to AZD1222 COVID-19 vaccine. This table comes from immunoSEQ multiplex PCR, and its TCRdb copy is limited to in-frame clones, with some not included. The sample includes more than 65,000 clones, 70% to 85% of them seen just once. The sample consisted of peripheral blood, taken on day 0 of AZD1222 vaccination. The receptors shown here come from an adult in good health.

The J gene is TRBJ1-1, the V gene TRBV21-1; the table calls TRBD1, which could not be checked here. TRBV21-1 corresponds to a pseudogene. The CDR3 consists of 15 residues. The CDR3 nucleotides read TGTGCCAGCAGGCAGGGGGGATACTCGGACACTGAAGCTTTCTTT. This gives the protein CASRQGGYSDTEAFF.

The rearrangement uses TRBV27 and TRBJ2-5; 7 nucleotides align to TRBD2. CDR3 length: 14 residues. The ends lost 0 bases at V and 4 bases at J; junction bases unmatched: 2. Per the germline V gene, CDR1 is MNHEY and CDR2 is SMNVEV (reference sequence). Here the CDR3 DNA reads TGTGCCAGCAGTTTATCTTGGGGGGGAGAGACCCAGTACTTC. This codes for CASSLSWGGETQYF.

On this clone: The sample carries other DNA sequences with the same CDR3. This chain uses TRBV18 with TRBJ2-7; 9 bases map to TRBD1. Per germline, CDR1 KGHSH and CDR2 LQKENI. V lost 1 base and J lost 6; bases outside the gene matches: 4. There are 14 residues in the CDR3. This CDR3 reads CASSPLGQGGEQYF. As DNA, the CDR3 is TGTGCCAGCTCACCACTGGGACAGGGTGGCGAGCAGTACTTC. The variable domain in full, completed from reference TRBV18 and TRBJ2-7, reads NAGVMQNPRHLVRRRGQEARLRCSPMKGHSHVYWYRQLPEEGLKFMVYLQKENIIDESGMPKERFSAEFPKEGPSILRIQQVVRGDSAAYFCASSPLGQGGEQYFGPGTRLTVT.

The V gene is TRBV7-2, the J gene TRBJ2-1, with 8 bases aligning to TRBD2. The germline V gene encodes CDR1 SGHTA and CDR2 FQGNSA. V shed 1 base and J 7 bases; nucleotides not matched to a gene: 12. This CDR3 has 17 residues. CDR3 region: CASSLEFWREVGNEQFF. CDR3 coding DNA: TGTGCCAGCAGCTTAGAATTTTGGCGGGAGGTTGGGAATGAGCAGTTCTTC. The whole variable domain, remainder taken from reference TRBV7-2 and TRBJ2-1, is GAGVSQSPSNKVTEKGKDVELRCDPISGHTALYWYRQSLGQGLEFLIYFQGNSAPDKSGLPSDRFSAERTGGSVSTLTIQRTQQEDSAVYLCASSLEFWREVGNEQFFGPGTRLTVL.

The CDR3 spells CASSYQGGNTGELFF. The CDR3 region has the DNA TGTGCCAGCAGTTACCAGGGAGGGAACACCGGGGAGCTGTTTTTT. The chain has TRBV6-5 and TRBJ2-2, with D possibly being TRBD2 (6 bases). Between the trimmed V and J ends, which lost 2 bases and 1 base, there was a span of 8 bases. Germline CDR1 MNHEY, CDR2 SVGAGI. The CDR3 sequence is 15 residues long.

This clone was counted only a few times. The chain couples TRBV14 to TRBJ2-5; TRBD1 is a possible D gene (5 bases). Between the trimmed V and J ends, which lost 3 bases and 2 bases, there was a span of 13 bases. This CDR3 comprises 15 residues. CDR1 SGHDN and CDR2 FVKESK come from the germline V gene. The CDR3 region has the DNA TGTGCCAGCAGCCACCTAACAGGACATCAAGAGACCCAGTACTTC. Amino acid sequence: CASSHLTGHQETQYF.